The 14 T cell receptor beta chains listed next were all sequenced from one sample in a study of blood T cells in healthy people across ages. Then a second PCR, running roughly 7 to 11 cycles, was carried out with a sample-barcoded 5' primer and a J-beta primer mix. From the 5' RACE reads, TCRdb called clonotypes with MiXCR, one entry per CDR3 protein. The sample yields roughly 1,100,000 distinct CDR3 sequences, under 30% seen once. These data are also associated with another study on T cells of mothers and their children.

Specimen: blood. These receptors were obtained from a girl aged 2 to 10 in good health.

CDR3 loop: CASSLSGGGRETQYF. Written as DNA, the CDR3 is TGTGCCAGCAGCCTTAGCGGGGGGGGAAGAGAGACCCAGTACTTC. The chain is built from TRBV7-2 and TRBJ2-5; 11 bases are a match to TRBD2. There are 15 residues in the CDR3. Germline CDR1 SGHTA, CDR2 FQGNSA. Trimming removed 5 bases from V and 4 bases from J; junction bases left unmatched: 6.

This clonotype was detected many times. The CDR3 region has the DNA TGTGCCAGCAGCCCCGGGACAGGATACAATGAGCAGTTCTTC. This translates into CASSPGTGYNEQFF. The chain has TRBV7-2 and TRBJ2-1; 8 nucleotides match TRBD1. The CDR3 has 14 residues. Germline CDR1 and CDR2: SGHTA and FQGNSA. V was pared by 5 bases and J by 4 bases, with 4 bases of the junction left unmatched.

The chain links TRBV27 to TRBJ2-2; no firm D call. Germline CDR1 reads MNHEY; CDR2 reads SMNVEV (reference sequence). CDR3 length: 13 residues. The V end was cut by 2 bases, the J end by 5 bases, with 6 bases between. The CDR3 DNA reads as TGTGCCAGCAGTTTACTAACTACCGGGGAGCTGTTTTTT. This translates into CASSLLTTGELFF.

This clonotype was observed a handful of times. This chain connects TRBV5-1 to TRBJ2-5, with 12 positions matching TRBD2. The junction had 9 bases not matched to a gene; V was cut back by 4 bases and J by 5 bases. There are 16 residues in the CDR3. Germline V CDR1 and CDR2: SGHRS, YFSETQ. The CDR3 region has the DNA TGCGCCAGCAGCCTTAGACTAGCGGGGGTCCTCGAGACCCAGTACTTC. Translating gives CASSLRLAGVLETQYF.

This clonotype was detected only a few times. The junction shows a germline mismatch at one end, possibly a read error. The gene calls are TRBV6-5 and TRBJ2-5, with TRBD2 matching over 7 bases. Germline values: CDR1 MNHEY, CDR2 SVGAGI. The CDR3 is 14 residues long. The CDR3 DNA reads TGTGCCAGCAGTTACTTCGCCAACCCCGGGACTACGCACTTC. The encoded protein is CASSYFANPGTTHF.

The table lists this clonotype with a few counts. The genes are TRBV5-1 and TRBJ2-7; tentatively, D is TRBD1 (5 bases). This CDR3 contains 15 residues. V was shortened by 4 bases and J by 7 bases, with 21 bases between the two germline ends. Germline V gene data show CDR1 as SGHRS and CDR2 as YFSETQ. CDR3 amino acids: CASSPENQGLGEQYF. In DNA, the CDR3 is TGCGCCAGCAGCCCTGAGAACCAGGGTCTAGGGGAGCAGTACTTC.

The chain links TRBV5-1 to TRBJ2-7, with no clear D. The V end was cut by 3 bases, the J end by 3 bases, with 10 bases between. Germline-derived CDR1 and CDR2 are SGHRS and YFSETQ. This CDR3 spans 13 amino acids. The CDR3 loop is CASSSTRNYEQYF. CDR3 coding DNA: TGCGCCAGCAGCTCCACGAGGAACTACGAGCAGTACTTC.

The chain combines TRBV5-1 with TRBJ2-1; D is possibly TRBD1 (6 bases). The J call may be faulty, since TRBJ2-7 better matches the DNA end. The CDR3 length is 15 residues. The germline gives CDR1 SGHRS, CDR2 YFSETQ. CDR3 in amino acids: CASSATETGSYEQYF. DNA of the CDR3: TGCGCCAGCAGCGCGACTGAAACAGGGTCCTACGAGCAGTACTTC.

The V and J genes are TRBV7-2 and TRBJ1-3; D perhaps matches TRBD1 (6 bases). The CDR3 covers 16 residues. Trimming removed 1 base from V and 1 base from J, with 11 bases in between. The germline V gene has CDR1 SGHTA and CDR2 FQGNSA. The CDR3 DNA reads TGTGCCAGCAGCTTAGGTGGGGGGCAGTCTGGAAACACCATATATTTT. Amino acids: CASSLGGGQSGNTIYF. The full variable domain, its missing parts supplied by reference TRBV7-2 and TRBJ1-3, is GAGVSQSPSNKVTEKGKDVELRCDPISGHTALYWYRQSLGQGLEFLIYFQGNSAPDKSGLPSDRFSAERTGGSVSTLTIQRTQQEDSAVYLCASSLGGGQSGNTIYFGEGSWLTVV.

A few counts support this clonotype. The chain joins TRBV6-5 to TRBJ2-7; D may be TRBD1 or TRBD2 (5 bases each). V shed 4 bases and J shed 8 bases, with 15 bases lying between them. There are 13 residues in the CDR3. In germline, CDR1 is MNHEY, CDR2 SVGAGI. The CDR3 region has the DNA TGTGCCAGCAGTTTAGAGAGGGGCGCGAAGCAGTACTTC. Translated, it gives CASSLERGAKQYF.

In nucleotides, the CDR3 is TGTGCCAGCAGCTTAAAGGGCCCACAGGCCGCACCTGGCCCCCAAGCCAAAAACATTCAGTACTTC. It encodes CASSLKGPQAAPGPQAKNIQYF. The V gene is TRBV13, the J gene TRBJ2-4; tentatively, D is TRBD1 (5 bases). Germline-derived CDR1 and CDR2 are PRHDT and FYEKMQ (reference sequence). This CDR3 spans 22 amino acids. V was trimmed by 2 bases and J by 0 bases, leaving 29 bases between them.

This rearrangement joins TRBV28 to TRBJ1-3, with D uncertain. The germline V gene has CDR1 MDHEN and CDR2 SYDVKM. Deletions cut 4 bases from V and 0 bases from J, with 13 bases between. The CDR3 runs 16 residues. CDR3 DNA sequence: TGTGCCAGCAGTTCCACCGGGTCCTCCTCTGGAAACACCATATATTTT. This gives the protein CASSSTGSSSGNTIYF.

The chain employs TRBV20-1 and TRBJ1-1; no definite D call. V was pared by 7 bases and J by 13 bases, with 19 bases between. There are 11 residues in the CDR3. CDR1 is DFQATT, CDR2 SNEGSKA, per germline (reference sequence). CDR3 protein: CSDTDGLKLFF. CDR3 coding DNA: TGCAGTGATACCGATGGGCTGAAGCTTTTCTTT.

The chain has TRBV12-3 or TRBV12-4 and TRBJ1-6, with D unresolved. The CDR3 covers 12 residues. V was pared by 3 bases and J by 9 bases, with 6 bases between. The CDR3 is CASSFPLSPLHF. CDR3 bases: TGTGCCAGCAGTTTTCCTCTTTCACCCCTCCACTTT.